Listed here are 27 T cell receptor beta chains from one sample, sequenced in a study of cytomegalovirus exposure and HLA in healthy donors. The PCR had 60 Vbeta and 13 Jbeta primers. The protocol was immunoSEQ multiplex PCR, while the TCRdb copy is restricted to in-frame clones and leaves out a portion. The table has under 130,000 clones, 55% to 75% seen once. The sample consisted of PBMCs. The receptors stem from a man aged 25-45 years in good health and CMV-seropositive.

This clone was observed a handful of times. This chain connects TRBV7-3 to TRBJ1-1, with 9 bases lining up with TRBD1. Germline CDR1 reads SGHTA; CDR2 reads FQGTGA. The CDR3 consists of 14 residues. Trimming took 5 bases from V and 8 from J; bases not matched to a gene: 9. The CDR3 DNA is TGTGCCAGCAGCGCCACGGGACAGGGAGTCGAAGCTTTCTTT. As protein: CASSATGQGVEAFF.

The chain carries TRBV5-1 and TRBJ2-6; possibly TRBD2 for D (6 bases). The V end lost 4 bases, the J end lost 0 bases, and 11 bases lay between the germline ends. The CDR3 sequence is 16 residues long. Per germline, CDR1 SGHRS and CDR2 YFSETQ. The DNA of the CDR3 is TGCGCCAGCAGCCGGGGGTTCAGCTCTGGGGCCAACGTCCTGACTTTC. It yields the protein CASSRGFSSGANVLTF.

This clone was seen more than once but under ten times. CDR3: CARGTGTGAGELFF. In nucleotides, the CDR3 is TGTGCCAGAGGGACAGGGACGGGTGCCGGGGAGCTGTTTTTT. The chain couples TRBV2 to TRBJ2-2; 9 nucleotides align to TRBD1. This CDR3 region has 14 residues. After removal of 9 bases from V and 6 bases from J, the junction contained 8 bases not matched to a gene. The germline gives CDR1 SNHLY, CDR2 FYNNEI.

This clone was counted once. CDR3 sequence reads: CASSPRQVNTEAFF. In nucleotides, the CDR3 is TGTGCCAGTAGTCCCCGACAGGTGAACACTGAAGCTTTCTTT. This chain uses TRBV19 with TRBJ1-1, with D maybe TRBD1 (6 bases). The CDR3 spans 14 residues. Germline CDR1 LNHDA, CDR2 SQIVND (reference sequence). V dropped 5 bases and J dropped 0 bases, with 10 bases sitting between them.

The DNA of the CDR3 is TGTGCCAGCAGTTGGACAGTCTACGAGCAGTACTTC. Residues: CASSWTVYEQYF. The J gene is TRBJ2-7, the V gene TRBV2; perhaps TRBD1 as D (6 bases). The length of the CDR3 is 12 residues. CDR1 is SNHLY, CDR2 FYNNEI, per germline. V gave up 5 bases and J gave up 3 bases, with 8 bases separating them. Filled out from reference TRBV2 and TRBJ2-7, the complete variable domain reads EPEVTQTPSHQVTQMGQEVILRCVPISNHLYFYWYRQILGQKVEFLVSFYNNEISEKSEIFDDQFSVERPDGSNFTLKIRSTKLEDSAMYFCASSWTVYEQYFGPGTRLTVT.

This clone has more than one count but fewer than ten. This chain uses TRBV25-1 with TRBJ2-3; 11 positions agree with TRBD1. Unmatched junction bases numbered 6, after V lost 3 bases and J lost 4 bases. The CDR3 spans 16 residues. Per germline, CDR1 MGHDK and CDR2 SYGVNS. The CDR3 nucleotides are TGTGCCAGCAGTGACCGGGGACAGGGGGGCGCAGATACGCAGTATTTT. Its translation is CASSDRGQGGADTQYF.

The genes are TRBV5-1 and TRBJ2-3; tentative D call: TRBD1 (6 bases). Germline V gene data show CDR1 as SGHRS and CDR2 as YFSETQ. The CDR3 loop spans 15 amino acids. Trimming cost V 4 bases and J 0 bases, with 12 bases left between them. This CDR3 is CASSPGTTSTDTQYF. As DNA, the CDR3 is TGCGCCAGCAGCCCCGGGACAACTAGCACAGATACGCAGTATTTT.

The V call is TRBV2, the J call TRBJ2-3; D uncertain. The V gene lost 6 bases and the J gene lost 8 bases, with 15 bases spanning the gap. The CDR3 totals 13 residues. Germline-derived CDR1 and CDR2 are SNHLY and FYNNEI. This chain's CDR3 is CASSLTPSATQYF. The DNA of the CDR3 is TGTGCCAGCAGCCTGACTCCCTCAGCTACGCAGTATTTT. The full variable domain, its missing parts supplied by reference TRBV2 and TRBJ2-3, is EPEVTQTPSHQVTQMGQEVILRCVPISNHLYFYWYRQILGQKVEFLVSFYNNEISEKSEIFDDQFSVERPDGSNFTLKIRSTKLEDSAMYFCASSLTPSATQYFGPGTRLTVL.

The chain has TRBV5-1 and TRBJ1-5; 9 nucleotides line up with TRBD1. With 0 bases clipped from V and 6 bases from J, the junction kept 7 bases outside the gene matches. Germline CDR1 reads SGHRS; CDR2 reads YFSETQ. This CDR3 has 16 amino acids. The CDR3 spells CASSLGGQGSPQPQHF. CDR3 coding DNA: TGCGCCAGCAGCTTGGGGGGACAGGGCTCCCCTCAGCCCCAGCATTTT.

This clone was counted only a few times. This chain connects TRBV4-2 to TRBJ1-6; 8 bases fit TRBD1. The CDR3 totals 15 residues. V lost 0 bases to trimming and J lost 7 bases; unmatched junction nucleotides: 2. Germline CDR1 LGHNA, CDR2 YNFKEQ. CDR3 nucleotides: TGTGCCAGCAGCCAAGAGCGACAGGGGAATTCACCCCTCCACTTT. This gives the protein CASSQERQGNSPLHF.

This chain connects TRBV11-3 to TRBJ2-2; D is possibly TRBD2 (7 bases). V lost 3 bases and J lost 5, with 13 bases in between. This CDR3 region has 15 residues. The germline V gene encodes CDR1 SGHNT and CDR2 YENEEA. The CDR3 loop is CASSFMGGGTGELFF. The CDR3, as DNA: TGTGCCAGCAGCTTTATGGGAGGGGGGACCGGGGAGCTGTTTTTT.

The gene calls are TRBV11-2 and TRBJ2-7, with 10 bases matching TRBD2. The ends lost 4 bases at V and 4 bases at J; junction bases unmatched: 4. Germline loops: CDR1 SGHAT, CDR2 FQNNGV. The length of the CDR3 is 14 residues. DNA of the CDR3: TGTGCCAGCAGCTCACTAGCGGGGCTATACGAGCAGTACTTC. Translation gives CASSSLAGLYEQYF. Full variable domain (rest looked up from reference TRBV11-2 and TRBJ2-7): EAGVAQSPRYKIIEKRQSVAFWCNPISGHATLYWYQQILGQGPKLLIQFQNNGVVDDSQLPKDRFSAERLKGVDSTLKIQPAKLEDSAVYLCASSSLAGLYEQYFGPGTRLTVT.

The V and J genes are TRBV12-5 and TRBJ2-6; no reliable D call. CDR3 length: 13 residues. CDR1 and CDR2 from the germline V gene are LGHNT and FRNRAP. Trimming took 7 bases from V and 1 from J, leaving 5 bases between them. The CDR3, as DNA: TGTGCTAGTGCTCTATCTGGGGCCAACGTCCTGACTTTC. Protein product: CASALSGANVLTF.

The genes are TRBV5-1 and TRBJ2-1, with 10 bases matching TRBD2. The CDR3 has 15 amino acids. Germline CDR1 reads SGHRS; CDR2 reads YFSETQ. V lost 2 bases and J lost 4; bases outside the gene matches: 3. This CDR3 is CASSFGTSAYNEQFF. CDR3 nucleotide sequence: TGCGCCAGCAGCTTCGGGACTAGCGCATACAATGAGCAGTTCTTC. The entire variable domain, with the rest obtained from reference TRBV5-1 and TRBJ2-1, is as follows: KAGVTQTPRYLIKTRGQQVTLSCSPISGHRSVSWYQQTPGQGLQFLFEYFSETQRNKGNFPGRFSGRQFSNSRSEMNVSTLELGDSALYLCASSFGTSAYNEQFFGPGTRLTVL.

V usage is TRBV18 and J usage is TRBJ2-1, with D possibly matching TRBD2 (5 bases). V was clipped by 6 bases and J by 9 bases, with 15 bases between them. CDR1 is KGHSH and CDR2 is LQKENI in the germline V gene. This CDR3 spans 13 amino acids. The CDR3, as DNA: TGTGCCAGCTCTACAACGGGGAATCTTGAGCAGTTCTTC. Its translation is CASSTTGNLEQFF.

The genes are TRBV7-6 and TRBJ2-5; 7 positions match TRBD1. With the DNA end fitting TRBJ2-7 better, the J assignment may be wrong. Germline lookup yields CDR1 SGHVS and CDR2 FNYEAQ. This CDR3 has 14 residues. The CDR3 protein is CASSRTGTDFEQYF. CDR3 nucleotides: TGTGCCAGCAGCAGAACCGGGACAGATTTCGAGCAGTACTTC.

The rearrangement joins TRBV5-4 to TRBJ2-5; 9 bases map to TRBD2. Germline assignment: CDR1 SGHNT and CDR2 YYREEE (reference sequence). The CDR3 is 15 amino acids. Unmatched junction bases numbered 6, after V lost 5 bases and J lost 1 base. The CDR3 DNA follows: TGTGCCAGCAGGGGTATTAGCGGGGGCCAAGAGACCCAGTACTTC. It specifies CASRGISGGQETQYF.

This clone was seen just once. The chain couples TRBV4-2 to TRBJ1-4; 10 bases line up with TRBD1. The ends lost 0 bases at V and 0 bases at J; junction bases unmatched: 16. The CDR3 runs to 22 residues. Germline-derived CDR1 and CDR2 are LGHNA and YNFKEQ. The CDR3 DNA sequence: TGTGCCAGCAGCCAAGAGGTGCCGGGACAGGGGTTCTGGGGTGCAACTAATGAAAAACTGTTTTTT. It yields the protein CASSQEVPGQGFWGATNEKLFF.

This sequence joins TRBV6-5 and TRBJ2-7; weak D call: TRBD1 (6 bases). CDR3 size: 15 residues. Trimming took off 11 bases at V and 2 bases at J, with 22 bases between the two ends. Germline CDR1 MNHEY, CDR2 SVGAGI. CDR3 residues: CAGKNFQGFTYEQYF. DNA of the CDR3: TGTGCCGGCAAGAACTTCCAGGGGTTCACCTACGAGCAGTACTTC.

With regard to this clone: The same CDR3 arises from other DNA sequences in this sample as well. J is TRBJ2-2 and V is TRBV15; D possibly corresponds to TRBD1 (5 bases). CDR3 size: 18 residues. Germline CDR1 LNHNV, CDR2 YYDKDF (reference sequence). V lost 0 bases to trimming and J lost 0 bases, with 14 bases between them. CDR3 sequence: CATSRDGFTDTNTGELFF. In DNA, the CDR3 is TGTGCCACCAGCAGAGATGGTTTTACGGACACGAACACCGGGGAGCTGTTTTTT.

V is TRBV7-9 and J is TRBJ2-6; D unclear. The germline gives CDR1 SEHNR, CDR2 FQNEAQ (reference sequence). This CDR3 comprises 15 residues. Trimming shortened V by 0 bases and J by 2 bases, and 5 bases separated the two germline ends. The CDR3 is CASSLALPGANVLTF. The CDR3 coding sequence is TGTGCCAGCAGCTTAGCGCTACCTGGGGCCAACGTCCTGACTTTC.

The genes are TRBV10-3 and TRBJ1-1; D remains ambiguous. V was cut by 8 bases and J by 1 base, with 8 bases left in between. This CDR3 has 12 residues. Germline V CDR1 and CDR2: ENHRY, SYGVKD. CDR3 protein: CAISQKNTEAFF. DNA of the CDR3: TGTGCCATCTCGCAGAAGAACACTGAAGCTTTCTTT.

This clone was seen just once. J is TRBJ2-7 and V is TRBV5-4; the D is unclear. This CDR3 spans 14 amino acids. The V and J ends lost 4 bases and 5 bases respectively, with 16 bases between them. Germline lookup yields CDR1 SGHNT and CDR2 YYREEE (reference sequence). Here the CDR3 DNA reads TGTGCCAGCAGCAACTCTAACACAGCTAACGAGCAGTACTTC. It translates to CASSNSNTANEQYF.

The table lists this clone with a count of one. The chain recombines TRBV5-5 with TRBJ1-6; maybe TRBD1 (6 bases). V dropped 2 bases and J dropped 10 bases, with 19 bases sitting between them. This CDR3 region has 16 residues. Germline lookup yields CDR1 SGHKS and CDR2 YYEKEE (reference sequence). CDR3: CASSFYMGALESPLHF. The CDR3, as DNA: TGTGCCAGCAGCTTTTATATGGGGGCGTTGGAATCACCCCTCCACTTT.

This clone was counted a few times. This rearrangement joins TRBV23-1 to TRBJ2-7; 10 nucleotides line up with TRBD1. TRBV23-1 counts as an open reading frame of uncertain function. V shed 4 bases and J 0 bases; nucleotides not matched to a gene: 0. The CDR3 extends over 14 amino acids. CDR3 coding DNA: TGCGCCAGCAGTCGGACAGGGGGCTCCTACGAGCAGTACTTC. Its translation is CASSRTGGSYEQYF.

The chain couples TRBV19 to TRBJ1-3, with D possibly TRBD1 on 5 matching bases. In germline, CDR1 is LNHDA, CDR2 SQIVND (reference sequence). The CDR3 spans 16 residues. Trimming left V 7 bases short and J 0 bases short, with 16 bases between. CDR3 sequence: CASTETAINSGNTIYF. For the CDR3, the DNA is TGTGCCAGTACGGAGACAGCAATAAACTCTGGAAACACCATATATTTT.

This chain connects TRBV6-5 to TRBJ2-7; TRBD2 aligns across 16 bases. CDR1 is MNHEY and CDR2 is SVGAGI in the germline V gene. CDR3 length: 13 amino acids. V was pared by 5 bases and J by 9 bases, with 1 base of the junction left unmatched. CDR3 sequence: CASSGTSGGGQYF. The DNA of the CDR3 is TGTGCCAGCAGTGGGACTAGCGGGGGGGGGCAGTACTTC.